What follows is one T cell receptor (beta chain) and its context. CDR1 and CDR2 from the germline V gene are GTSNPN and SVGIG (reference sequence). This CDR3 is 13 amino acids long. V trimming: 4 bases; J trimming: 8 bases; junction bases outside the gene matches: 3. This sample is drawn from a study of cytomegalovirus exposure and HLA in healthy donors. Primers included in the PCR were 60 Vbeta and 13 Jbeta primers. Assay used: immunoSEQ multiplex PCR; TCRdb lists only in-frame clones, some missing. The table lists approximately 180,000 clones, around 84% of them singletons. The TCR was taken from a woman between 18 and 29 years old in good health and CMV-seronegative. Sequenced: PBMCs. The V and J genes are TRBV30 and TRBJ2-1; the match to TRBD2 covers 12 bases. The CDR3 region is CAWTTSGSYEQFF. CDR3 DNA: TGTGCCTGGACGACTAGCGGGAGCTATGAGCAGTTCTTC.